This T cell receptor (beta chain) was profiled in a study of blood T cell repertoires in COVID-19. CDR1 is SGHRS and CDR2 is YFSETQ in the germline V gene. This CDR3 has 13 residues. V lost 1 base and J 3 bases, leaving 7 bases between the germline ends. This clone was picked up a small number of times. Data came from immunoSEQ multiplex PCR; TCRdb stores just in-frame clones and leaves some out. The sample holds about 180,000 clones; 84% are singletons and the top ten take approximately 7%. The TCR sequence derives from a human donor in a cohort sampled during active COVID-19. The specimen sequenced was peripheral blood. The rearrangement uses TRBV5-1 and TRBJ1-1, with no clear D. CDR3 region: CASSLMADTEAFF. The CDR3 DNA reads as TGCGCCAGCAGCTTGATGGCGGACACTGAAGCTTTCTTT.